This T cell receptor beta chain was sequenced during a study of blood T cells in healthy people across ages. Study-level information: The template switching approach captured approximately one barcoded beta molecule for every two T cells. Overall study findings and caveats: Relative to aged donors, long-lived donors carried more naive CD4+ cells and displayed higher diversity.

V was pared by 3 bases and J by 5 bases, with 28 bases between. Germline values: CDR1 DFQATT, CDR2 SNEGSKA (reference sequence). The CDR3 covers 18 residues. With regard to this clonotype: Its antigen is still unknown.

Total RNA amounts of at least 6 micrograms were extracted per sample. A sample-barcoded 5' primer and a J-beta primer mix were used in a second PCR of roughly 7 to 11 cycles. TCRdb recomputed calls from the 5' RACE reads with MiXCR, one row per CDR3 protein. The sample lists 850,000 to 1,100,000 distinct CDR3 sequences; around two fifths were seen once. The chain couples TRBV20-1 to TRBJ2-5; either TRBD1 or TRBD2 may supply D (5 bases each). The sequence derives from a man in his late teens or twenties in good health. Sequenced: blood. The CDR3 bases are TGCAGTGCTAGGCCCCGGGGCAGGACAACACAATACACGGAGACCCAGTACTTC. This translates into CSARPRGRTTQYTETQYF.